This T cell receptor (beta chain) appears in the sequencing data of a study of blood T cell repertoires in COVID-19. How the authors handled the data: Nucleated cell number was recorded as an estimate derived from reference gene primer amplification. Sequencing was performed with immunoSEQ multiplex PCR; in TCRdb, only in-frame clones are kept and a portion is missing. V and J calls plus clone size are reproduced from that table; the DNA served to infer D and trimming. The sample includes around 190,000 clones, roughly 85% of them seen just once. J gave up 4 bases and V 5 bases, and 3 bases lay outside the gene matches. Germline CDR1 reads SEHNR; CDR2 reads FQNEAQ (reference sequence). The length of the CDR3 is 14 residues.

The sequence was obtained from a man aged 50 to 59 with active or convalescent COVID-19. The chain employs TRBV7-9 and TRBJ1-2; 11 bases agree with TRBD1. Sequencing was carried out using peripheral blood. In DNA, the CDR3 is TGTGCCAGCAGCGTCGGACAGGGGGCCTATGGCTACACCTTC. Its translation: CASSVGQGAYGYTF.